Below, 24 T cell receptor beta chains from the same sample are listed, as sequenced in a study of blood T cell repertoires in COVID-19. Libraries were prepared by immunoSEQ multiplex PCR; TCRdb keeps only in-frame clonotypes and omits some of them. Counted here are some 340,000 clones, around 87% occurring once; the ten biggest clones make up about 5.4%. The sequencing sample was made of PBMCs or T cells enriched from blood (not recorded which). All receptors come from a woman younger than 45 who had recovered from COVID-19.

The V gene is TRBV3-1 (or the pseudogene TRBV3-2), the J gene TRBJ1-6, with TRBD1 matching 7 bases. The CDR3 length is 15 residues. Germline CDR1 is LGHDT and CDR2 is YNNKEL (reference sequence). V lost 5 bases, J lost 4 bases, and 5 bases stayed unmatched. The CDR3 spells CASSNRQGYNSPLHF. CDR3 DNA: TGTGCCAGCAGCAACCGACAGGGTTATAATTCACCCCTCCACTTT.

J is TRBJ1-6 and V is TRBV5-5; D is uncertain. This CDR3 spans 13 amino acids. V lost 0 bases and J 8 bases, leaving 6 bases between the germline ends. Germline lookup yields CDR1 SGHKS and CDR2 YYEKEE (reference sequence). CDR3 sequence: CASSLDRYSPLHF. CDR3 DNA: TGTGCCAGCAGCTTGGATCGGTATTCACCCCTCCACTTT.

This clone has only a few counts. The V call is TRBV5-6, the J call TRBJ1-3; 9 bases match TRBD1. This CDR3 has 17 amino acids. The V and J ends lost 1 base and 0 bases, in that order; junction bases with no gene match: 5. CDR1 and CDR2 from the germline V gene are SGHDT and YYEEEE. The CDR3 here is CASSLIGQGISGNTIYF. As DNA, the CDR3 is TGTGCCAGCAGCTTGATTGGACAGGGGATCTCTGGAAACACCATATATTTT.

The V and J genes are TRBV28 and TRBJ2-5; no reliable D call. The CDR3 extends over 13 amino acids. The V and J ends lost 4 bases and 2 bases respectively, with 8 bases between them. Germline V gives CDR1 MDHEN, CDR2 SYDVKM. CDR3 DNA sequence: TGTGCCAGCAGTTCCTTAGTACAAGAGACCCAGTACTTC. Protein sequence: CASSSLVQETQYF.

The chain couples TRBV7-9 to TRBJ2-7; D is possibly TRBD1 (8 bases). This CDR3 spans 18 amino acids. The germline V gene has CDR1 SEHNR and CDR2 FQNEAQ (reference sequence). V shed 0 bases and J shed 4 bases, with 22 bases lying between them. In DNA, the CDR3 is TGTGCCAGCAGCTTAGCCCCCGTCCCGACAGGGGAGGGGTACGAGCAGTACTTC. This encodes CASSLAPVPTGEGYEQYF.

The CDR3 spells CASSHGVSTDTQYF. The CDR3 nucleotides are TGTGCCAGCAGCCACGGGGTTAGCACAGATACGCAGTATTTT. The chain carries TRBV14 and TRBJ2-3, with D possibly being TRBD2 (5 bases). The CDR3 extends over 14 amino acids. Germline lookup yields CDR1 SGHDN and CDR2 FVKESK. Trimming took off 3 bases at V and 0 bases at J, with 7 bases between the two ends.

The chain joins TRBV15 to TRBJ1-3; 7 nucleotides match TRBD1. Germline assignment: CDR1 LNHNV and CDR2 YYDKDF (reference sequence). The J segment lost 0 bases and the V segment lost 0 bases, leaving 8 bases of the junction unmatched. The CDR3 has 18 residues. In DNA form, the CDR3 reads TGTGCCACCAGCAGAGATCAGGGGGTCCTCCTCTCTGGAAACACCATATATTTT. Protein product: CATSRDQGVLLSGNTIYF.

The J gene is TRBJ1-2, the V gene TRBV2; TRBD1 matches at 9 bases. The CDR3 length is 14 residues. CDR1 is SNHLY, CDR2 FYNNEI, per germline. V lost 10 bases and J lost 2; bases outside the gene matches: 8. CDR3 bases: TGTGCCACCTCTCCTGGGACAGGGAACTATGGCTACACCTTC. This gives the protein CATSPGTGNYGYTF.

V usage is TRBV4-1 and J usage is TRBJ2-2; D not certain. This CDR3 has 12 residues. Germline V gene sequence: CDR1 MGHRA, CDR2 YSYEKL. The V end was cut by 5 bases, the J end by 4 bases, with 5 bases between. The CDR3 coding sequence is TGCGCCAGCAGCGGGCGCACCGGGGAGCTGTTTTTT. This sequence encodes CASSGRTGELFF.

The chain has TRBV6-5 and TRBJ1-2; D is possibly TRBD1 (5 bases). Trimming shortened V by 7 bases and J by 0 bases, and 15 bases separated the two germline ends. The germline CDR1 and CDR2 sequences are MNHEY and SVGAGI. There are 15 residues in the CDR3. Here the CDR3 reads CASTINGGTNYGYTF. Here the CDR3 DNA reads TGTGCCAGCACCATAAATGGGGGGACTAACTATGGCTACACCTTC.

In its sample, this clone was seen a few times. The V gene is TRBV3-1 (or the pseudogene TRBV3-2), the J gene TRBJ1-4, with D unresolved. The length of the CDR3 is 17 residues. Trimming took off 0 bases at V and 8 bases at J, with 19 bases between the two ends. CDR1 LGHDT and CDR2 YNNKEL come from the germline V gene (reference sequence). This CDR3 is CASSQDRVHPDVEKLFF. The CDR3 bases are TGTGCCAGCAGCCAAGACCGGGTCCACCCCGACGTAGAAAAACTGTTTTTT.

J is TRBJ1-4 and V is TRBV5-1; D unclear. The CDR3 has 14 residues. Between the trimmed V and J ends, which lost 4 bases and 2 bases, there was a span of 9 bases. CDR1 and CDR2 from the germline V gene are SGHRS and YFSETQ. The CDR3 DNA reads TGCGCCAGCAGCGTCGGCGGGACTAATGAAAAACTGTTTTTT. Translating it yields CASSVGGTNEKLFF.

The chain joins TRBV19 to TRBJ1-1; 7 positions match TRBD1. V was clipped by 5 bases and J by 2 bases; unmatched bases: 5. This CDR3 has 14 amino acids. The germline gives CDR1 LNHDA, CDR2 SQIVND (reference sequence). The CDR3 is CASSGQDPNTEAFF. The CDR3 region has the DNA TGTGCCAGTAGTGGACAGGACCCTAACACTGAAGCTTTCTTT.

The count of this clone is one. This chain joins TRBV11-3 and TRBJ2-3; a weak D match, TRBD1 (6 bases). V was clipped by 1 base and J by 0 bases, with 8 bases between them. Germline CDR1 and CDR2: SGHNT and YENEEA. This CDR3 spans 15 amino acids. In DNA form, the CDR3 reads TGTGCCAGCAGCTTAGGTCAGGGGAGCACAGATACGCAGTATTTT. It translates to CASSLGQGSTDTQYF. The full variable domain, its missing parts supplied by reference TRBV11-3 and TRBJ2-3, is EAGVVQSPRYKIIEKKQPVAFWCNPISGHNTLYWYLQNLGQGPELLIRYENEEAVDDSQLPKDRFSAERLKGVDSTLKIQPAELGDSAVYLCASSLGQGSTDTQYFGPGTRLTVL.

This rearrangement joins TRBV7-3 to TRBJ2-3; TRBD2 matches 7 bases. The CDR3 is made up of 15 amino acids. Losses at the gene ends were 3 bases for V and 3 bases for J; bases not matched to a gene: 6. Germline assignment: CDR1 SGHTA and CDR2 FQGTGA. The CDR3 reads CASSLGRGRTDTQYF. The CDR3 region has the DNA TGTGCCAGCAGCTTGGGGCGGGGGAGAACAGATACGCAGTATTTT.

The chain joins TRBV11-2 to TRBJ2-1; D is uncertain. CDR3 length: 15 residues. Germline V gene sequence: CDR1 SGHAT, CDR2 FQNNGV. V was cut by 4 bases and J by 0 bases, with 10 bases left in between. The CDR3 spells CASSSLMSSYNEQFF. In DNA form, the CDR3 reads TGTGCCAGCAGCTCCTTGATGAGCTCCTACAATGAGCAGTTCTTC.

V gene TRBV4-3 combines with J gene TRBJ2-1, with D possibly TRBD1 on 6 matching bases. Germline loops: CDR1 LGHNA, CDR2 YSLEER. Trimming took off 4 bases at V and 9 bases at J, with 16 bases between the two ends. The CDR3 runs 14 residues. The CDR3 sequence is CASSPGAGVGEQFF. The CDR3 nucleotides read TGCGCCAGCAGCCCAGGGGCTGGGGTAGGTGAGCAGTTCTTC.

The chain combines TRBV5-1 with TRBJ2-3; 9 bases map to TRBD2. This CDR3 comprises 16 residues. Germline V gene sequence: CDR1 SGHRS, CDR2 YFSETQ. After removal of 0 bases from V and 5 bases from J, the junction contained 7 bases not matched to a gene. The CDR3 coding sequence is TGCGCCAGCAGCTTGGTGGCTAGCGGGGCTGAAGATACGCAGTATTTT. It encodes CASSLVASGAEDTQYF.

The chain employs TRBV6-5 and TRBJ1-5, with TRBD1 identical over 9 bases. J gave up 1 base and V 6 bases, and 1 base lay outside the gene matches. Germline assignment: CDR1 MNHEY and CDR2 SVGAGI. The length of the CDR3 is 14 residues. CDR3 nucleotides: TGTGCCAGCAGGGGACAGGGAAGCAATCAGCCCCAGCATTTT. This sequence encodes CASRGQGSNQPQHF.

The chain links TRBV5-5 to TRBJ1-5; 8 bases are shared with TRBD1. CDR3 size: 14 residues. Germline V CDR1 and CDR2: SGHKS, YYEKEE (reference sequence). After removal of 4 bases from V and 5 bases from J, the junction contained 5 bases not matched to a gene. The CDR3 is CASSPGGTDQPQHF. DNA of the CDR3: TGTGCCAGCAGCCCAGGGGGCACCGATCAGCCCCAGCATTTT.

This chain links TRBV19 with TRBJ1-2; no reliable D call. The CDR3 loop spans 13 amino acids. V was pared by 4 bases and J by 3 bases, with 9 bases between. Germline V gives CDR1 LNHDA, CDR2 SQIVND (reference sequence). The CDR3 coding sequence is TGTGCCAGTAGTACTGGTGAGCACTATGGCTACACCTTC. Protein: CASSTGEHYGYTF. Complete variable domain (other parts from reference TRBV19 and TRBJ1-2): DGGITQSPKYLFRKEGQNVTLSCEQNLNHDAMYWYRQDPGQGLRLIYYSQIVNDFQKGDIAEGYSVSREKKESFPLTVTSAQKNPTAFYLCASSTGEHYGYTFGSGTRLTVV.

As DNA, the CDR3 is TGTGCCAGCAGCTTATCTATAGTCACTGAAGCTTTCTTT. Its translation: CASSLSIVTEAFF. The J gene is TRBJ1-1, the V gene TRBV7-2; no clear D. The ends were cut back, 2 bases at V and 4 bases at J, with 8 bases in the middle. CDR1 is SGHTA, CDR2 FQGNSA, per germline. The CDR3 is 13 residues long.

The chain links TRBV5-1 to TRBJ2-3, with 16 bases lining up with TRBD2. CDR3 size: 17 residues. Trimming cost V 3 bases and J 4 bases; bases outside gene matches: 5. Germline V gives CDR1 SGHRS, CDR2 YFSETQ. CDR3 protein: CASSSVGLAGGPDTQYF. The CDR3 DNA is TGCGCCAGCAGCTCGGTGGGACTAGCGGGGGGGCCAGATACGCAGTATTTT.

This rearrangement joins TRBV18 to TRBJ2-3, with 7 bases lining up with TRBD1. This CDR3 has 15 residues. Trimming removed 3 bases from V and 8 bases from J; junction bases left unmatched: 11. The germline gives CDR1 KGHSH, CDR2 LQKENI. CDR3 amino acids: CASSPTAGGEITQYF. As DNA, the CDR3 is TGTGCCAGCTCACCGACGGCAGGGGGAGAGATTACGCAGTATTTT. The full variable domain, in which reference TRBV18 and TRBJ2-3 provide the parts outside the CDR3, is NAGVMQNPRHLVRRRGQEARLRCSPMKGHSHVYWYRQLPEEGLKFMVYLQKENIIDESGMPKERFSAEFPKEGPSILRIQQVVRGDSAAYFCASSPTAGGEITQYFGPGTRLTVL.